This passage covers 14 T cell receptor beta chains from one sample sequenced in a study of blood T cell repertoires in COVID-19. The repertoire was sequenced with immunoSEQ multiplex PCR; TCRdb's copy has only in-frame clones and lacks some. The data contain around 76,000 clones, more than 70% of them singletons. What was sequenced was peripheral blood. The source of these receptors is a man older than 75 with acute or convalescent COVID-19.

This chain uses TRBV6-6 with TRBJ1-6; D is unresolved. The CDR3 sequence is 14 residues long. Trimming removed 5 bases from V and 7 bases from J, with 12 bases in between. Germline CDR1 and CDR2: MNHNY and SVGAGI (reference sequence). The CDR3 here is CASSPQVTNSPLHF. The CDR3, as DNA: TGTGCCAGCAGTCCCCAGGTTACCAATTCACCCCTCCACTTT.

This chain joins TRBV4-3 and TRBJ2-3; D perhaps matches TRBD2 (7 bases). Per germline, CDR1 LGHNA and CDR2 YSLEER. With 1 base removed from V and 5 bases from J, the gap between germline ends came to 13 bases. CDR3 length: 15 amino acids. The CDR3 protein is CASSQGGGRLDTQYF. CDR3 coding DNA: TGCGCCAGCAGCCAAGGGGGGGGCCGCTTAGATACGCAGTATTTT.

This chain joins TRBV11-3 and TRBJ2-3, with D tentatively TRBD1 (6 bases). The CDR3 spans 13 residues. Germline-derived CDR1 and CDR2 are SGHNT and YENEEA. V was clipped by 1 base and J by 6 bases, with 8 bases between them. The CDR3: CASSLVGADTQYF. The CDR3 coding sequence is TGTGCCAGCAGCTTAGTGGGGGCGGATACGCAGTATTTT.

The rearrangement joins TRBV6-5 to TRBJ1-4; D is unresolved. V shed 0 bases and J shed 6 bases, with 11 bases lying between them. The CDR3 sequence is 15 residues long. The germline gives CDR1 MNHEY, CDR2 SVGAGI. CDR3: CASSYSGSSDEKLFF. In DNA form, the CDR3 reads TGTGCCAGCAGTTACTCGGGGTCTAGCGATGAAAAACTGTTTTTT.

The chain has TRBV5-6 and TRBJ2-2; possibly TRBD2 for D (5 bases). The V gene's germline CDR1 is SGHDT and CDR2 YYEEEE. The V gene lost 6 bases and the J gene lost 7 bases, with 13 bases spanning the gap. The CDR3 totals 13 residues. The CDR3 reads CASTLGEYGELFF. The CDR3 DNA reads TGTGCCAGCACCCTCGGGGAGTACGGGGAGCTGTTTTTT.

The chain carries TRBV5-5 and TRBJ2-5; D remains unclear. CDR3 length: 14 residues. Trimming cost V 2 bases and J 3 bases, with 11 bases left between them. Germline V gene sequence: CDR1 SGHKS, CDR2 YYEKEE (reference sequence). CDR3 amino acids: CASSLLTPEETQYF. CDR3 nucleotides: TGTGCCAGCAGCTTATTGACTCCAGAAGAGACCCAGTACTTC.

The chain combines TRBV2 with TRBJ2-5; 11 bases line up with TRBD1. Germline V gives CDR1 SNHLY, CDR2 FYNNEI. The J segment lost 5 bases and the V segment lost 4 bases, leaving 6 bases of the junction unmatched. The length of the CDR3 is 15 residues. CDR3 region: CASSGAGTGGETQYF. The CDR3 DNA is TGTGCCAGCAGTGGAGCAGGGACAGGGGGGGAGACCCAGTACTTC.

The chain links TRBV10-2 to TRBJ1-5; D is undetermined. V lost 5 bases, J lost 6 bases, and 11 bases lay in between. Germline V gene data show CDR1 as WSHSY and CDR2 as SAAADI. The CDR3 spans 13 residues. This chain's CDR3 is CASSNNYGQPQHF. CDR3 nucleotides: TGCGCCAGCAGTAATAACTATGGTCAGCCCCAGCATTTT.

The chain joins TRBV6-2 or TRBV6-3 to TRBJ2-4, with 7 bases aligning to TRBD2. Germline lookup yields CDR1 MNHEY and CDR2 SVGEGT. The CDR3 totals 16 residues. The ends lost 2 bases at V and 4 bases at J; junction bases unmatched: 8. CDR3 sequence reads: CASSYDPRGEKNIQYF. CDR3 nucleotides: TGTGCCAGCAGTTACGACCCTCGGGGGGAGAAAAACATTCAGTACTTC.

This clone qualifies as medium-sized (0.01 to 0.1%). The chain couples TRBV27 to TRBJ1-5, with D possibly being TRBD1 (6 bases). Per the germline V gene, CDR1 is MNHEY and CDR2 is SMNVEV (reference sequence). Trimming stripped 2 bases from V and 6 bases from J, with 11 bases between. The CDR3 extends over 14 amino acids. The CDR3 spells CASSLAAGVQPQHF. The CDR3 DNA follows: TGTGCCAGCAGTTTAGCGGCAGGGGTTCAGCCCCAGCATTTT.

This clone is a singleton in its sample. This chain connects TRBV11-2 to TRBJ1-2, with D tentatively TRBD1 (6 bases). CDR3 size: 12 residues. Trimming took off 5 bases at V and 3 bases at J, with 7 bases between the two ends. Germline assignment: CDR1 SGHAT and CDR2 FQNNGV. CDR3 residues: CASSRTDYGYTF. DNA of the CDR3: TGTGCCAGCAGCCGGACAGACTATGGCTACACCTTC.

The V and J genes are TRBV4-3 and TRBJ2-7, with D tentatively TRBD2 (5 bases). The ends were cut back, 0 bases at V and 6 bases at J, with 18 bases in the middle. The CDR3 contains 16 residues. CDR1 is LGHNA, CDR2 YSLEER, per germline. CDR3 in amino acids: CASSQDTILAAGEQYF. CDR3 nucleotide sequence: TGCGCCAGCAGCCAAGATACGATCCTAGCTGCTGGCGAGCAGTACTTC.

This rearrangement joins TRBV4-1 to TRBJ1-4; TRBD1 matches 10 bases. Trimming cost V 5 bases and J 0 bases; bases outside gene matches: 9. CDR1 is MGHRA, CDR2 YSYEKL, per germline. The CDR3 is 18 amino acids. CDR3 sequence reads: CASSSPPGQGTTNEKLFF. The CDR3 region has the DNA TGCGCCAGCAGCTCCCCCCCGGGACAGGGGACAACTAATGAAAAACTGTTTTTT.

The chain has TRBV27 and TRBJ1-1; 8 positions agree with TRBD1. This CDR3 is built from 14 residues. The trim removed 4 bases at V and 4 bases at J, leaving 5 bases unmatched. CDR1 is MNHEY and CDR2 is SMNVEV in the germline V gene (reference sequence). The CDR3 bases are TGTGCCAGCAGTTGGACAGGGAGGGGCACTGAAGCTTTCTTT. Translated: CASSWTGRGTEAFF.